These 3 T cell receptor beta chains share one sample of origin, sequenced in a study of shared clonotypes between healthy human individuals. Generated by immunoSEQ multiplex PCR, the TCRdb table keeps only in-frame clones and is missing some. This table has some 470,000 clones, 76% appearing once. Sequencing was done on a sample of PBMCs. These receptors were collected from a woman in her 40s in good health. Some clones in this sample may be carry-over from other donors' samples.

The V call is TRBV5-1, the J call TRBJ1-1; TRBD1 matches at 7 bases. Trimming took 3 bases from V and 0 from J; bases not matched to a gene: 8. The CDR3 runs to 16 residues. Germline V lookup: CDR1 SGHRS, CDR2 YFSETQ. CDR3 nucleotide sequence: TGCGCCAGCAGCTCGCGGGGACAGATCATGAACACTGAAGCTTTCTTT. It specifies CASSSRGQIMNTEAFF.

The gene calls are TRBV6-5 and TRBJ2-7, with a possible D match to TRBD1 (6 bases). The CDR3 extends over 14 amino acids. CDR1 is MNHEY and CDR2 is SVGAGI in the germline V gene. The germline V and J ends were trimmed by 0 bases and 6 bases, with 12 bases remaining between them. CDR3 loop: CASSYSTTGSEQYF. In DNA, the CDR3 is TGTGCCAGCAGTTACTCGACCACAGGGTCCGAGCAGTACTTC.

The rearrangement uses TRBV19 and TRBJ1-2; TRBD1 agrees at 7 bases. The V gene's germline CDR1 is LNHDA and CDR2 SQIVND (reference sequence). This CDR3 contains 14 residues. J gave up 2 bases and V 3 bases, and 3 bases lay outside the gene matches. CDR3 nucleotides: TGTGCCAGTAGTATCCGAGGGGGCAACTATGGCTACACCTTC. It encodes CASSIRGGNYGYTF. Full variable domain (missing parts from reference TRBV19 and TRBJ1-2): DGGITQSPKYLFRKEGQNVTLSCEQNLNHDAMYWYRQDPGQGLRLIYYSQIVNDFQKGDIAEGYSVSREKKESFPLTVTSAQKNPTAFYLCASSIRGGNYGYTFGSGTRLTVV.